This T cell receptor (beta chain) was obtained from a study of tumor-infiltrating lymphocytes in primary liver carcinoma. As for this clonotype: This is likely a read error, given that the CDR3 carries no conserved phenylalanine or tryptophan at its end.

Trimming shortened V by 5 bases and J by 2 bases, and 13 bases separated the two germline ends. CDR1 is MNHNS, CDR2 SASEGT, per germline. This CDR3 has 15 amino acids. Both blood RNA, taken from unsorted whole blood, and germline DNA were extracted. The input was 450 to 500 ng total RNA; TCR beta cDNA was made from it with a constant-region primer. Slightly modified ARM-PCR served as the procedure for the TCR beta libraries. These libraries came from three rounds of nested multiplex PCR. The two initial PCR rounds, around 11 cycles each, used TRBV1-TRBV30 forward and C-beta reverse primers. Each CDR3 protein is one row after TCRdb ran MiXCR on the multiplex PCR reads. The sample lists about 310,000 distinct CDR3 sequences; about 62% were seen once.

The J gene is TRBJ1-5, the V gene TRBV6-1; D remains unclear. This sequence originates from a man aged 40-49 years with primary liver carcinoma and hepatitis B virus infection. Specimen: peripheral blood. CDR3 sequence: CASSRTGKGNQPQHY. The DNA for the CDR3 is TGTGCCAGCAGTCGGACGGGCAAGGGCAATCAGCCCCAGCATTAT.